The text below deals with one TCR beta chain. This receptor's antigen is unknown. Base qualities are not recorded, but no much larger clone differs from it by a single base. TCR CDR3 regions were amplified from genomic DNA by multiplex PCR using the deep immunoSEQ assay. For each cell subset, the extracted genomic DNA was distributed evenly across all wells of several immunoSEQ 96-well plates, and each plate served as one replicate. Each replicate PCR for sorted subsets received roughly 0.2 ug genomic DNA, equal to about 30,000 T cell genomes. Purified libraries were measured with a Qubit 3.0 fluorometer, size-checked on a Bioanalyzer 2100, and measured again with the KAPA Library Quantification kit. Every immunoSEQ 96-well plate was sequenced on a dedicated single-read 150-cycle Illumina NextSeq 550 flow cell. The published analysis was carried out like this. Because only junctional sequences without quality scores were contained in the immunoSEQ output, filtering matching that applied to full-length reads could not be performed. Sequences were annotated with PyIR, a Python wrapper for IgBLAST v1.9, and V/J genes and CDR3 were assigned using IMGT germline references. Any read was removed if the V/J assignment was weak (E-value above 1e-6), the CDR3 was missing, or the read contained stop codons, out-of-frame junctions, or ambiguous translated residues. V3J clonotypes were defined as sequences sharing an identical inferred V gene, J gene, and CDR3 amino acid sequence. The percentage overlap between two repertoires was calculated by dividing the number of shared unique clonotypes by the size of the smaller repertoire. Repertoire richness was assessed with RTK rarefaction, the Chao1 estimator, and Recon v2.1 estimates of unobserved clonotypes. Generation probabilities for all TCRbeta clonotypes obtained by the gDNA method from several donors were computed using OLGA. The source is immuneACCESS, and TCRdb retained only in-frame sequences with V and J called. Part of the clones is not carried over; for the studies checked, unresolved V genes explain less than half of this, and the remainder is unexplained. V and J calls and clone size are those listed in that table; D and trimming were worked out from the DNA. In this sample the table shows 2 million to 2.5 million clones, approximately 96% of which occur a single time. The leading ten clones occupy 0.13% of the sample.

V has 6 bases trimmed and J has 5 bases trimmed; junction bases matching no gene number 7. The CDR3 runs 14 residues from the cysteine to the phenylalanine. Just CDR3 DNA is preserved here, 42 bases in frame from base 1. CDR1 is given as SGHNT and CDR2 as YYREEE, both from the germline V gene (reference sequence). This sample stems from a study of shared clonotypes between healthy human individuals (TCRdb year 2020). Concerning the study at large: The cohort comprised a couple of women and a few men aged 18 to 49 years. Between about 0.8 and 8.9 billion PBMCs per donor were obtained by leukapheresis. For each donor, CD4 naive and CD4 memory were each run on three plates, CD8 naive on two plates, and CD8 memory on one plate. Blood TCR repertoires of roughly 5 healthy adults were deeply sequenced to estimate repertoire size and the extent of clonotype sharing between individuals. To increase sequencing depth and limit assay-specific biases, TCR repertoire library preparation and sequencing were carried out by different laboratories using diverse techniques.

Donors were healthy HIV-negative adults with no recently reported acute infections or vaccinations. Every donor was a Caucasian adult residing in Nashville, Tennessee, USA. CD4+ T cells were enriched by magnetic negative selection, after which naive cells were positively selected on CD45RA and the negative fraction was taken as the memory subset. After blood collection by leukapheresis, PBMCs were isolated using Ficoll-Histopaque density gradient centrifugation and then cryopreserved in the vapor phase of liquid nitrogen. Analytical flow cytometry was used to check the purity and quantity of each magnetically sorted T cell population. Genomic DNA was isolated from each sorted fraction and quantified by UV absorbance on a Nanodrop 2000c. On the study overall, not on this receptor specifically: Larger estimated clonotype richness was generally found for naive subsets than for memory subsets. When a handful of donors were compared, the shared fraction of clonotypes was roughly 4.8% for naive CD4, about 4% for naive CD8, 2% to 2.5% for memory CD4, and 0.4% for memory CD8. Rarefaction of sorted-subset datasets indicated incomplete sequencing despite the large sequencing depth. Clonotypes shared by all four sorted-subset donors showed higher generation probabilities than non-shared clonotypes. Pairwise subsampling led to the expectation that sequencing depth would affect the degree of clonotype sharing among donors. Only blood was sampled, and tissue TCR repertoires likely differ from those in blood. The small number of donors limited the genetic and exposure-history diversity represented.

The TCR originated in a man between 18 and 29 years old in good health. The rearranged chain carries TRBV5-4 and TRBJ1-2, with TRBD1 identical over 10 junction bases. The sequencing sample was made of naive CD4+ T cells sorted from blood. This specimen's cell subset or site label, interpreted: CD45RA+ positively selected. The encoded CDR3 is CASNRGQGSYGYTF. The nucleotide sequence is TGTGCCAGCAACAGGGGACAGGGGAGTTATGGCTACACCTTC.